A single sample gave rise to the 8 T cell receptor beta chains below, sequenced in a study of CXCR3-negative and CXCR3-positive naive CD8 T cells. Points from the study as a whole: CXCR3-negative naive cells had less hydrophobic TRB CDR3s than did CXCR3-positive naive cells.

The authors made the TRB cDNA libraries by 5' RACE using UMI labels. TCRdb reworked the 5' RACE reads into one entry per CDR3 protein, no DNA. This table lists under 85,000 distinct CDR3 sequences. Antigen specificity for these receptors is unknown. Sequencing was carried out using naive CXCR3+ CD8+ T cells from blood. Subset reported: CD45RO-CCR7+CD27+CD95- naive CD8+ T cells expressing CXCR3 (TNR3+). These receptors were obtained from a human donor in good health. Some clones in this sample may be carry-over from other donors' samples.

The V call is TRBV2, the J call TRBJ2-5. This CDR3 has 13 amino acids. The germline gives CDR1 SNHLY, CDR2 FYNNEI. The CDR3 protein is CASYRQYQETQYF.

The V and J genes are TRBV6-6 and TRBJ2-5; TCRdb picks TRBD1, but there is no DNA to check that call. This CDR3 is built from 14 residues. CDR1 is MNHNY, CDR2 SVGAGI, per germline (reference sequence). CDR3 sequence: CASRHRGSGETQYF.

The rearrangement links TRBV6-1 to TRBJ2-1. In germline, CDR1 is MNHNS, CDR2 SASEGT. The CDR3 extends over 17 amino acids. The chain's CDR3 is CASSVVSLDRSYNEQFF.

V and J are TRBV7-7 and TRBJ2-3; TCRdb names TRBD1, which stays unverified in the absence of DNA. The CDR3 runs to 17 residues. Per the germline V gene, CDR1 is SSHAT and CDR2 is FNYEAQ (reference sequence). CDR3 sequence reads: CASSSQLGVQGTDTQYF.

The CDR3 is CASSQAAGRDTDTQYF. V and J are TRBV4-1 and TRBJ2-3; TCRdb picks TRBD1, but there is no DNA to check that call. Germline V gives CDR1 MGHRA, CDR2 YSYEKL. This CDR3 has 16 residues.

The rearrangement uses TRBV29-1 and TRBJ1-2; the D gene TCRdb calls, TRBD1, cannot be checked with no DNA. Germline V lookup: CDR1 SQVTM, CDR2 ANQGSEA. This CDR3 region has 16 residues. CDR3 residues: CSVALPRGTGTNGYTF.

J is TRBJ1-2 and V is TRBV29-1; TCRdb lists TRBD1, though no DNA is available to test this call. The CDR3 extends over 12 amino acids. Germline CDR1 is SQVTM and CDR2 is ANQGSEA. CDR3 region: CSVDQGARGYTF.

J is TRBJ2-5 and V is TRBV20-1. The length of the CDR3 is 13 residues. CDR1 and CDR2 (germline): DFQATT, SNEGSKA (reference sequence). The CDR3 sequence: CSASTGNQETQYF.